This passage covers 3 T cell receptor beta chains from one sample sequenced in a study of post-analysis software for immune sequencing data. Study outcomes and limitations: Patients showed TRBV5-6, TRBV5-1 and TRBV20-1 among roughly 5 TRBV segments more frequent than in controls.

What these receptors recognize is not known. Unique-molecular-identifier-tagged TCR beta cDNA libraries were used. Each CDR3 protein gets one entry after TCRdb re-called the PCR reads with MiXCR. The table has roughly 870,000 distinct CDR3 sequences, 53% seen once. The sample taken for sequencing was blood. The receptor set was obtained from a girl aged 5-17 years with multiple sclerosis.

This chain links TRBV11-1 with TRBJ2-1; possible D gene TRBD1, 5 bases. V dropped 2 bases and J dropped 0 bases, with 23 bases sitting between them. CDR3 size: 20 residues. The V gene's germline CDR1 is SGHAT and CDR2 FQDESV (reference sequence). CDR3 protein: CASSLPIDSPVSSSYNEQFF. As DNA, the CDR3 is TGTGCCAGCAGCTTACCCATAGACAGTCCGGTTAGTAGCTCCTACAATGAGCAGTTCTTC.

This rearrangement joins TRBV12-3 or TRBV12-4 to TRBJ2-5, with 12 bases fitting TRBD2. With V trimmed by 6 bases and J by 11 bases, 16 bases remained unmatched. The CDR3 consists of 16 residues. The DNA of the CDR3 is TGTGCCAGCAGGCCGACACTAGCGGGAGGTTACAATGAGCAGTACTTC. This translates into CASRPTLAGGYNEQYF.

This chain connects TRBV4-1 to TRBJ2-1, with TRBD1 matching 8 bases. Germline V CDR1 and CDR2: MGHRA, YSYEKL. The CDR3 sequence is 16 residues long. V gave up 0 bases and J gave up 2 bases; unmatched junction bases: 3. The CDR3 nucleotides are TGCGCCAGCAGCCAAGATCCAGGGGGCACCTACAATGAGCAGTTCTTC. Encoded protein: CASSQDPGGTYNEQFF.